This is a list of T cell receptor beta chains from one sample in a study of cytomegalovirus exposure and HLA in healthy donors. The repertoire was sequenced with immunoSEQ multiplex PCR; TCRdb's copy has only in-frame clones and lacks some. The sample lists roughly 190,000 clones, around 79% occurring once. Sequenced input: PBMCs. Source of these receptors: a woman between 50 and 59 years old in good health and CMV-seronegative. Both conserved end residues are part of each CDR3. The D gene is left open where the match is weak. Clone size is given for some rows only: seen once, a few or many times, or a class if the clone is expanded.

TRBJ1-3 TRBD1 TRBV29-1 . TGCAGCGTCGACAGGGGGAACACCATATATTTT CSVDRGNTIYF
TRBJ1-4 . TRBV7-9 once TGTGCCAGCAGCTTAGAACAGATTAATGAAAAACTGTTTTTT CASSLEQINEKLFF
TRBJ1-4 . TRBV6-5 . TGTGCCAGCAGTTACGGGGGGTTAAATGCTGAAAAACTGTTTTTT CASSYGGLNAEKLFF
TRBJ2-1 TRBD2 TRBV4-3 . TGCGCCAGCAGCCAAGGGACCGGGGGGGGTTCCTACAATGAGCAGTTCTTC CASSQGTGGGSYNEQFF
TRBJ2-5 TRBD1 TRBV7-7 . TGTGCTAGCAGCTCGGACAGGATGGAGACCCAGTACTTC CASSSDRMETQYF
TRBJ1-1 . TRBV9 . TGTGCCAGCAGCGTGGGGGGGCCAGGGGTTATGAACACTGAAGCTTTCTTT CASSVGGPGVMNTEAFF
TRBJ1-1 . TRBV18 . TGTGCCAGCTCCCCAACAGGGTCCGCTGAAGCTTTCTTT CASSPTGSAEAFF
TRBJ1-2 . TRBV7-9 . TGTGCCAGCAGCTTAGTAGGGGGAGGCTACACCTTC CASSLVGGGYTF
TRBJ1-1 . TRBV28 . TGTGCCAGCAGGACGGGACAATACATGAACACTGAAGCTTTCTTT CASRTGQYMNTEAFF
TRBJ1-1 . TRBV6-6 . TGTGCCAGCAGTTCCGGGGGGAGAAGGGGAACTGAAGCTTTCTTT CASSSGGRRGTEAFF
TRBJ1-2 . TRBV5-6 . TGTGCCAGCAGTCCGGGGGGGGCCAACTATGGCTACACCTTC CASSPGGANYGYTF
TRBJ1-2 . TRBV19 . TGTGCCAGTAATCGGGGAGGAAACTATGGCTACACCTTC CASNRGGNYGYTF
TRBJ1-1 . TRBV7-9 . TGTGCCAGCAGCTTAGCTCAGGGACTTAACACTGAAGCTTTCTTT CASSLAQGLNTEAFF
TRBJ2-5 TRBD1 TRBV6-1 . TGTGCCAGCAGTCACCGGACAGGGGAAGAGACCCAGTACTTC CASSHRTGEETQYF
TRBJ2-2 TRBD1 TRBV7-8 . TGTGCCAGCAGTTACCGGGACAGGGGGAACACCGGGGAGCTGTTTTTT CASSYRDRGNTGELFF
TRBJ1-2 TRBD1 TRBV5-1 . TGCGCCAGCAGGCGGGGGACAGGAGGGATTAACTATGGCTACACCTTC CASRRGTGGINYGYTF
TRBJ2-3 TRBD2 TRBV19 . TGTGCCAGTAGTAGACTAGCCCAGCAGGGAGATACGCAGTATTTT CASSRLAQQGDTQYF
TRBJ1-5 TRBD1 TRBV7-8 once TGTGCCAGCAGCTTACAGACAGGGTTGGGCAATCAGCCCCAGCATTTT CASSLQTGLGNQPQHF
TRBJ2-1 . TRBV7-8 . TGTGCCAGCAGCTTAGCGGAGATCTCCTACAATGAGCAGTTCTTC CASSLAEISYNEQFF
TRBJ1-1 TRBD1 TRBV4-2 . TGTGCCAGCAGCCTTACTCGGACAGGGAGGTCTGAAGCTTTCTTT CASSLTRTGRSEAFF
TRBJ1-1 TRBD1 TRBV6-5 . TGTGCCAGCAGTAAGCCGGGACAGGGAAGGACTGAAGCTTTCTTT CASSKPGQGRTEAFF
TRBJ1-4 TRBD1 TRBV6-1 . TGTGCCAGCAGTGCGACAGGGTCCCATGAAAAACTGTTTTTT CASSATGSHEKLFF
TRBJ1-5 . TRBV5-6 . TGTGCCAGCAGCTCGGGGGTGTATGGCAATCAGCCCCAGCATTTT CASSSGVYGNQPQHF
TRBJ2-7 . TRBV7-2 . TGTGCCAGCAGCTTAGAACCCCTACGCGAGCAGTACTTC CASSLEPLREQYF
TRBJ1-5 . TRBV4-3 . TGCGCCAGCAGCCAAGTTATGGGGGCCTATCAGCCCCAGCATTTT CASSQVMGAYQPQHF
TRBJ2-1 . TRBV6-1 few TGTGCCAGCAGTGAATTGCCTGCATCGGGTGAGCAGTTCTTC CASSELPASGEQFF
TRBJ2-3 TRBD2 TRBV18 . TGTGCCAGCTCACCACCGGTACTAGCGGTTAGCACAGATACGCAGTATTTT CASSPPVLAVSTDTQYF
TRBJ1-3 TRBD1 TRBV12-5 few TGTGCTACCGACCGAAGTAGACAGGGAGATAACACCATATATTTT CATDRSRQGDNTIYF
TRBJ1-1 . TRBV27 . TGTGCCAGCAGTCCAGGGTTAGACACTGAAGCTTTCTTT CASSPGLDTEAFF
TRBJ2-1 . TRBV7-9 . TGTGCCAGCAGCCCCCCTGGCAGTGAGCAGTTCTTC CASSPPGSEQFF
TRBJ1-2 . TRBV19 . TGTGCCAGTAGGCCCCAAAACAGGGTCAACTATGGCTACACCTTC CASRPQNRVNYGYTF
TRBJ1-2 TRBD1 TRBV2 . TGTGCCAGCAGGGCCGACAGGGATGGCTACACCTTC CASRADRDGYTF
TRBJ2-1 . TRBV10-3 . TGTGCCATCAGTGGGGGGGCTAGCGGAGCTGAGCAGTTCTTC CAISGGASGAEQFF
TRBJ1-3 . TRBV30 . TGTGCCTGGAGGGCTCCCGGAGGGGGAAACACCATATATTTT CAWRAPGGGNTIYF
TRBJ2-2 . TRBV28 once TGTGCCAGCAGTTTATTCGCGGGGCCCGGGGAGCTGTTTTTT CASSLFAGPGELFF
TRBJ2-3 TRBD1 TRBV6-5 . TGTGCCAGCAGTTTTCGGACAGGAGTCACAGATACGCAGTATTTT CASSFRTGVTDTQYF
TRBJ2-7 . TRBV28 . TGTGCCAGCACCCCCTCGAGTAGCGGACGCTCCTACGAGCAGTACTTC CASTPSSSGRSYEQYF
TRBJ2-2 . TRBV19 . TGTGCCAGTAGTGGAGTTCGGGCCGGGGAGCTGTTTTTT CASSGVRAGELFF
TRBJ1-3 TRBD1 TRBV13 . TGTGCCAGCAGTCAAACCCACAGGGGGTCTGGAAACACCATATATTTT CASSQTHRGSGNTIYF
TRBJ2-3 TRBD2 TRBV7-2 . TGTGCCAGCAGCTTAGGGGGCGGGGGGCAATGGGATACGCAGTATTTT CASSLGGGGQWDTQYF
TRBJ1-1 TRBD1 TRBV19 . TGTGCCAGTAGCCCACAGGGGGGTAGGACTGAAGCTTTCTTT CASSPQGGRTEAFF
TRBJ2-5 TRBD1 TRBV6-1 few TGTGCCAGCAGTGGAACCCCCGGGACAGAAGAGACCCAGTACTTC CASSGTPGTEETQYF
TRBJ2-2 TRBD1 TRBV9 . TGTGCCAGCAGCGTATATGGACAGGGGGCCAGCGGGGAGCTGTTTTTT CASSVYGQGASGELFF
TRBJ2-7 . TRBV27 . TGTGCCAGCAGTTCAGACAGGCTGGCCTACGAGCAGTACTTC CASSSDRLAYEQYF
TRBJ2-7 . TRBV7-8 few TGTGCCAGCAGCCCGGACAGAGCCTACGAGCAGTACTTC CASSPDRAYEQYF
TRBJ1-2 . TRBV11-2 . TGTGCCAGCAGCTTTCCGGGGATAGTCCCCTATGGCTACACCTTC CASSFPGIVPYGYTF
TRBJ1-4 . TRBV6-1 . TGTGCCAGCAGTGAAGCCGCAAGGTTTGGGGACTCAACTAATGAAAAACTGTTTTTT CASSEAARFGDSTNEKLFF
TRBJ2-7 . TRBV5-6 few TGTGCCAGCAGCCCACCTCGAGGGGGGGCCCGGGGGCAGTACTTC CASSPPRGGARGQYF
TRBJ1-1 TRBD1 TRBV5-4 . TGTGCCAGCAGCCCTACAACAGGGGCGGTTGGCACTGAAGCTTTCTTT CASSPTTGAVGTEAFF
TRBJ1-2 . TRBV9 few TGTGCCAGCAGCTGGGGGGGGGCAGGCCTCAACTATGGCTACACCTTC CASSWGGAGLNYGYTF
TRBJ1-2 . TRBV5-1 . TGCGCCAGCAGCTTGGGCGGCCGGACTGTTCTCTTC CASSLGGRTVLF